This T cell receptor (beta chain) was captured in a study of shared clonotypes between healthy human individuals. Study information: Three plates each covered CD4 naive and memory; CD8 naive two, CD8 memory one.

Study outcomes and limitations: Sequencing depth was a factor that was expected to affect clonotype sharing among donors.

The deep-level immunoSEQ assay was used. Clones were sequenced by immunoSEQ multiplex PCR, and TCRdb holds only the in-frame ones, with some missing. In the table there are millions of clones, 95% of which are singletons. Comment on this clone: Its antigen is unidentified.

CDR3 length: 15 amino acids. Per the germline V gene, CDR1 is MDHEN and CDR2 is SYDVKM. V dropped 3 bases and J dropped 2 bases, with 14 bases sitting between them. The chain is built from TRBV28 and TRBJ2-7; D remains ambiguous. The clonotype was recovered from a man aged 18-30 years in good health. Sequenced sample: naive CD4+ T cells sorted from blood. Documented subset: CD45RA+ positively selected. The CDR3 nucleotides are TGTGCCAGCAGTTTCCGGAAGGCCCAGACCTACGAGCAGTACTTC. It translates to CASSFRKAQTYEQYF.